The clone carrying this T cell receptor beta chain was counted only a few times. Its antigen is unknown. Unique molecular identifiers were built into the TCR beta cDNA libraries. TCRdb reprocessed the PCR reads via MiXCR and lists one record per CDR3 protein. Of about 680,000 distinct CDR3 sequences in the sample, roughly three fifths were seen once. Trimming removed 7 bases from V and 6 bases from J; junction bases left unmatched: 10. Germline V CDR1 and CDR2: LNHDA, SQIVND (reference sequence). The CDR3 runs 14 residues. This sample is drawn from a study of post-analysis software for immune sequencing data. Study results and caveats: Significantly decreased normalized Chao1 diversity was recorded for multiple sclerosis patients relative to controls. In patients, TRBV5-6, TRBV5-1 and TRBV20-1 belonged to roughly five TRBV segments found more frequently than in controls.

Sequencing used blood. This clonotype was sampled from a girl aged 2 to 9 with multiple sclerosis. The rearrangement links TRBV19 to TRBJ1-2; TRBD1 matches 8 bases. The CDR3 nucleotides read TGTGCCAGTACGGACAGGGACATGCTCGATGGCTACACCTTC. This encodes CASTDRDMLDGYTF.